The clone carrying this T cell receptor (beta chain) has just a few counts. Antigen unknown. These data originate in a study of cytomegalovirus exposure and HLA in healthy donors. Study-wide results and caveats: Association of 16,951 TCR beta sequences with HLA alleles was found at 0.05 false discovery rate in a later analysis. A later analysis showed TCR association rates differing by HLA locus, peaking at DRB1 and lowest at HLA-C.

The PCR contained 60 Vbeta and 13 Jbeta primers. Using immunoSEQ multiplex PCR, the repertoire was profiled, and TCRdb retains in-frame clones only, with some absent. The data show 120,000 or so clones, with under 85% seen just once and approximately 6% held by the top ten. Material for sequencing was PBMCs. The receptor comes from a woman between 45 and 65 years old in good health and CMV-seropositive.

DNA of the CDR3: TGTGCCAGCAGCTTGACAGGGGACTCACCCCTCCACTTT. It codes for CASSLTGDSPLHF. The chain carries TRBV7-2 and TRBJ1-6, with 8 bases fitting TRBD1. CDR1 and CDR2 from the germline V gene are SGHTA and FQGNSA. The CDR3 totals 13 residues. Trimming took 3 bases from V and 10 from J; bases not matched to a gene: 2.